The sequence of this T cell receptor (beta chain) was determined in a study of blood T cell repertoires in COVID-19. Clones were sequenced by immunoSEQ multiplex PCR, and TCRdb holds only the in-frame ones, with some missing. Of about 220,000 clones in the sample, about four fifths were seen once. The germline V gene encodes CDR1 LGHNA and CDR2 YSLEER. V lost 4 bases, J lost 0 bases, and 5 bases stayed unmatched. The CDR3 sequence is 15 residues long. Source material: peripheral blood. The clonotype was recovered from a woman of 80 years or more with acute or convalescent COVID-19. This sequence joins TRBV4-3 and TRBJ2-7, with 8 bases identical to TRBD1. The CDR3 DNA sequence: TGCGCCAGCAGCCTGGGGACAGGAAGCTCCTACGAGCAGTACTTC. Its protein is CASSLGTGSSYEQYF.